This T cell receptor (beta chain) was sequenced in a study of blood T cell repertoires in COVID-19. Study as a whole: PBMCs, B-cell-depleted T cells, or T cells provided the cDNA or gDNA that made up the material.

A note on this clone: The sample contains more than one DNA sequence encoding this CDR3.

V was shortened by 0 bases and J by 5 bases, with 13 bases between the two germline ends. The CDR3 covers 15 residues. Germline loops: CDR1 MNHEY, CDR2 SVGAGI. Sequencing was performed with immunoSEQ multiplex PCR; in TCRdb, only in-frame clones are kept and a portion is missing. The sample gives under 130,000 clones, around 86% of which show up once; 30% to 45% is in the top ten. The sequence came from a man older than 75 with acute or convalescent COVID-19. The sequenced sample consisted of peripheral blood. The chain recombines TRBV6-5 with TRBJ1-1; tentative D call: TRBD1 (5 bases). The CDR3 coding sequence is TGTGCCAGCAGTTACTCGTGGCAGGGTGGAACTGAAGCTTTCTTT. It codes for CASSYSWQGGTEAFF.